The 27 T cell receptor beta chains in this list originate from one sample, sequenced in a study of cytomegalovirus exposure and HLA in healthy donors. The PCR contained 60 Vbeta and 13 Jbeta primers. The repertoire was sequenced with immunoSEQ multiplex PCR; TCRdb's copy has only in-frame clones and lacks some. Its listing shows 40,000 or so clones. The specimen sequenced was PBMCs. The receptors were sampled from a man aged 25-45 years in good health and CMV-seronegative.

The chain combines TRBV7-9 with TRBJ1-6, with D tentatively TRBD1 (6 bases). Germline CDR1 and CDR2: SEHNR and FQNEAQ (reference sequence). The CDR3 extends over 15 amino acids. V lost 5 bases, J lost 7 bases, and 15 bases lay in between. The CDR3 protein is CASSPSRQVNSPLHF. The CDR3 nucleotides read TGTGCCAGCAGCCCATCCCGACAGGTCAATTCACCCCTCCACTTT.

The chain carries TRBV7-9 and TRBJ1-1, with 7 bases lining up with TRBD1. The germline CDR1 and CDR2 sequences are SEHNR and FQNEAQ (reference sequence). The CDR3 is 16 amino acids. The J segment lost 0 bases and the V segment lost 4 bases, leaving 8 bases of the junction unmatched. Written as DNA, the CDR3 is TGTGCCAGCAGCTCTTTATGGGGACAGCTGAACACTGAAGCTTTCTTT. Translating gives CASSSLWGQLNTEAFF.

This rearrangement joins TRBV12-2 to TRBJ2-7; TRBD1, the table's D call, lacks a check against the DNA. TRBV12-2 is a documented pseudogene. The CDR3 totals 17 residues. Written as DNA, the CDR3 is TGTGCAAGTCGCTCAGTAGCGTCGGACAGGGGCTCGTACGAGCAGTACTTC. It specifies CASRSVASDRGSYEQYF.

The CDR3 reads CAWSVNPRTGGNTIYF. As DNA, the CDR3 is TGTGCCTGGAGTGTAAACCCAAGGACAGGGGGAAACACCATATATTTT. The J gene is TRBJ1-3, the V gene TRBV30, with 8 bases fitting TRBD1. Per germline, CDR1 GTSNPN and CDR2 SVGIG (reference sequence). Trimming removed 0 bases from V and 4 bases from J; junction bases left unmatched: 8. This CDR3 is built from 16 residues. Full variable domain (missing parts from reference TRBV30 and TRBJ1-3): SQTIHQWPATLVQPVGSPLSLECTVEGTSNPNLYWYRQAAGRGLQLLFYSVGIGQISSEVPQNLSASRPQDRQFILSSKKLLLSDSGFYLCAWSVNPRTGGNTIYFGEGSWLTVV.

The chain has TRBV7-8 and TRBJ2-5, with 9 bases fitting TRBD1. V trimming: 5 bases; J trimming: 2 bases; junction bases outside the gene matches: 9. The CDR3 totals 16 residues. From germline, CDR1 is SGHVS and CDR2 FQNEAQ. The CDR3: CASSALRDRAQETQYF. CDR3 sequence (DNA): TGTGCCAGCAGCGCGCTCCGGGACAGGGCTCAAGAGACCCAGTACTTC.

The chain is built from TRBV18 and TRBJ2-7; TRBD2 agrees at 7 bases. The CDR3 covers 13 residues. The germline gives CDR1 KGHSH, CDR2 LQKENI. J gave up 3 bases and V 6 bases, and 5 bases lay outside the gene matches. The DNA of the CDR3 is TGTGCCAGCTCCTCGGGGGAGGGCTACGAGCAGTACTTC. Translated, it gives CASSSGEGYEQYF. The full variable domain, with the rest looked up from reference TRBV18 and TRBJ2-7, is NAGVMQNPRHLVRRRGQEARLRCSPMKGHSHVYWYRQLPEEGLKFMVYLQKENIIDESGMPKERFSAEFPKEGPSILRIQQVVRGDSAAYFCASSSGEGYEQYFGPGTRLTVT.

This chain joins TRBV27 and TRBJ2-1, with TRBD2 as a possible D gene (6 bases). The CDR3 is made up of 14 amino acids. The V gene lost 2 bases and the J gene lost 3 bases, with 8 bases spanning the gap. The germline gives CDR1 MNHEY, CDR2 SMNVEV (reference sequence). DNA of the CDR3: TGTGCCAGCAGTTTAATGGGAGGCTACAATGAGCAGTTCTTC. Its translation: CASSLMGGYNEQFF.

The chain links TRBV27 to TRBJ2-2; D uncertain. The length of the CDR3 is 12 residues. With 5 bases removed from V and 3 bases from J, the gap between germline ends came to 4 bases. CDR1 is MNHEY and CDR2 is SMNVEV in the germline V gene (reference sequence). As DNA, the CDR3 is TGTGCCAGCAGTCCGTACACCGGGGAGCTGTTTTTT. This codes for CASSPYTGELFF.

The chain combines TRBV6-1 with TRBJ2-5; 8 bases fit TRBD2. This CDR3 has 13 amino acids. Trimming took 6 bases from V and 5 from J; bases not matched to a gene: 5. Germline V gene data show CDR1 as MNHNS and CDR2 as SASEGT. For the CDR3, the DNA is TGTGCCAGCAGAGCGGGAGTGAGGGAGACCCAGTACTTC. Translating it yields CASRAGVRETQYF.

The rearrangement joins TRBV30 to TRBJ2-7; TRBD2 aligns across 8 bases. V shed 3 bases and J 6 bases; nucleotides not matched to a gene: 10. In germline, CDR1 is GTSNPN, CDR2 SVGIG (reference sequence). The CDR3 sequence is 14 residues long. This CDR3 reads CAWRPGGGRLEQYF. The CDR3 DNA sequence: TGTGCCTGGAGGCCCGGGGGGGGACGACTCGAGCAGTACTTC.

The CDR3 is CAWSGLAGGETQYF. CDR3 DNA: TGTGCCTGGAGTGGTCTAGCGGGCGGGGAGACCCAGTACTTC. The rearrangement links TRBV30 to TRBJ2-5; TRBD2 matches 8 bases. Germline values: CDR1 GTSNPN, CDR2 SVGIG (reference sequence). Unmatched junction bases numbered 6, after V lost 1 base and J lost 5 bases. The CDR3 consists of 14 residues.

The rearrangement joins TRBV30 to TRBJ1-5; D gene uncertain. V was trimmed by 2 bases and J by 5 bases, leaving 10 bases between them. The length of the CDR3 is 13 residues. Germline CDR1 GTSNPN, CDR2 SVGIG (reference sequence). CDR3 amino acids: CAWSRSLDQPQHF. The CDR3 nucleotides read TGTGCCTGGAGTAGGAGTCTGGATCAGCCCCAGCATTTT.

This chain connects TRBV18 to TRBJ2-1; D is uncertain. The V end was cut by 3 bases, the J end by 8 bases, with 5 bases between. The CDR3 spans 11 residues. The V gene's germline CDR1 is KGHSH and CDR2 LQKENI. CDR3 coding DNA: TGTGCCAGCTCACCGGGCTATGAGCAGTTCTTC. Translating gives CASSPGYEQFF.

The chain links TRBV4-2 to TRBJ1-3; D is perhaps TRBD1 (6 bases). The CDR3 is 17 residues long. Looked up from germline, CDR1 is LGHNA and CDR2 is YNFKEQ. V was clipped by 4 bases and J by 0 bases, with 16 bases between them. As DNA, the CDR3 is TGTGCCAGCAGCCCCTCACAGGGCCAGAGCTCTGGAAACACCATATATTTT. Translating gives CASSPSQGQSSGNTIYF.

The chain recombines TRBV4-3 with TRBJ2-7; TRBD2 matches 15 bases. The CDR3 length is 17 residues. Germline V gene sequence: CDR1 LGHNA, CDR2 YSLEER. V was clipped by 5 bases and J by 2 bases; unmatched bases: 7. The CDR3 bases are TGCGCCAGCAGCTCTGGACTAGCGGGAGGGAGCGCCTACGAGCAGTACTTC. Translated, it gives CASSSGLAGGSAYEQYF.

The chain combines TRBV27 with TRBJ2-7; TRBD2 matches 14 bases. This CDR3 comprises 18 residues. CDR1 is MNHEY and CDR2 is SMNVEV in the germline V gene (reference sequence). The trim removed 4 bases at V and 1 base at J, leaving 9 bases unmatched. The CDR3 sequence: CASSSRTSGRQLSYEQYF. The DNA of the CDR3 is TGTGCCAGCAGTTCTAGGACTAGCGGGAGGCAACTATCCTACGAGCAGTACTTC.

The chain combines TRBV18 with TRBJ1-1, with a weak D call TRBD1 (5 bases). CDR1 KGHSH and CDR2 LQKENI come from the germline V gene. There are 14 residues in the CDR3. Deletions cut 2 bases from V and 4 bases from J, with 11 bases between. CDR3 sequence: CASSPSGGFTEAFF. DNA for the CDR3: TGTGCCAGCTCACCATCGGGGGGATTCACTGAAGCTTTCTTT.

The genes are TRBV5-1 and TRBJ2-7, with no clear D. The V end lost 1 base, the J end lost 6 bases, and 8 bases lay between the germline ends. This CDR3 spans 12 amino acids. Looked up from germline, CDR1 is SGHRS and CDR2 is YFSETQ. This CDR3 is CASSLRSGEQYF. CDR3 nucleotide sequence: TGCGCCAGCAGCTTGAGGTCAGGCGAGCAGTACTTC.

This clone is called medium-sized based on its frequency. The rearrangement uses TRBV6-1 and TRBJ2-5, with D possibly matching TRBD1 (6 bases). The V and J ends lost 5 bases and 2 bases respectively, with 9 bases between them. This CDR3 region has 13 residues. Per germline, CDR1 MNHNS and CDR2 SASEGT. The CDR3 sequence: CASSTDSQETQYF. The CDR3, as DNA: TGTGCCAGCAGTACGGACAGTCAAGAGACCCAGTACTTC.

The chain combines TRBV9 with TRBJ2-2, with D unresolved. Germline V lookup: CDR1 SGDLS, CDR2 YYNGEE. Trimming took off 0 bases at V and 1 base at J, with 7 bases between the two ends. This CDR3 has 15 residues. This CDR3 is CASSVGSENTGELFF. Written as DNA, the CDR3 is TGTGCCAGCAGCGTAGGGTCAGAGAACACCGGGGAGCTGTTTTTT. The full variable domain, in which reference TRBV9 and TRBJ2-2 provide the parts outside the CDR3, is DSGVTQTPKHLITATGQRVTLRCSPRSGDLSVYWYQQSLDQGLQFLIQYYNGEERAKGNILERFSAQQFPDLHSELNLSSLELGDSALYFCASSVGSENTGELFFGEGSRLTVL.

In DNA, the CDR3 is TGTGCCAGCAGTTACCTACCGGGGAACACTGAAGCTTTCTTT. It encodes CASSYLPGNTEAFF. J is TRBJ1-1 and V is TRBV6-5; D remains unclear. Germline V gene sequence: CDR1 MNHEY, CDR2 SVGAGI. Trimming removed 2 bases from V and 1 base from J, with 8 bases in between. CDR3 size: 14 residues.

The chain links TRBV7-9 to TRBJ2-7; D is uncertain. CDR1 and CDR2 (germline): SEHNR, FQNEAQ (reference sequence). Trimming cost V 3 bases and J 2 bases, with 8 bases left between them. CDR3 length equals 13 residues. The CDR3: CASSFDFPYEQYF. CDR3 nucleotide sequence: TGTGCCAGCAGCTTTGACTTCCCCTACGAGCAGTACTTC.

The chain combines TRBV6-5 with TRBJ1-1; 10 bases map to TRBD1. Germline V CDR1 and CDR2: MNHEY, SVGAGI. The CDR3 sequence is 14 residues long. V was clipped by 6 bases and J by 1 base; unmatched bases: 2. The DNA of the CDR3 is TGTGCCAGCAGCCGACAGGGGGCGAACACTGAAGCTTTCTTT. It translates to CASSRQGANTEAFF.

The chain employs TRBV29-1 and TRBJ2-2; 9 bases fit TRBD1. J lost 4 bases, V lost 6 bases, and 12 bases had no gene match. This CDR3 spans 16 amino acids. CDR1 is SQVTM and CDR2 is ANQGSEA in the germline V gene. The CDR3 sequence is CSVSIGTGIGTGELFF. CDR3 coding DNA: TGCAGCGTGTCTATCGGGACAGGGATTGGCACCGGGGAGCTGTTTTTT.

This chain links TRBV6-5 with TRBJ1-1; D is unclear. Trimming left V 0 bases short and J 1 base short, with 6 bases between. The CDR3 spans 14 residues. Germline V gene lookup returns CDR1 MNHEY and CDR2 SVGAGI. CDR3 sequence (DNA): TGTGCCAGCAGTTACTCAGAGGGGAACACTGAAGCTTTCTTT. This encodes CASSYSEGNTEAFF.

CDR3 residues: CASSWGESGYTF. CDR3 nucleotide sequence: TGTGCCAGCAGTTGGGGGGAGTCAGGCTACACCTTC. This chain links TRBV6-5 with TRBJ1-2, with D possibly being TRBD1 (5 bases). Germline V gene sequence: CDR1 MNHEY, CDR2 SVGAGI. CDR3 size: 12 residues. V was clipped by 4 bases and J by 8 bases, with 11 bases between them.

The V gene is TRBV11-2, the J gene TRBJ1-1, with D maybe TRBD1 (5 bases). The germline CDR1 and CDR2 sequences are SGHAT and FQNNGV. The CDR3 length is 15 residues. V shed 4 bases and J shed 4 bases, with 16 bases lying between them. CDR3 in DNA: TGTGCCAGCAGCTCGACCCAGGGCTGGAGCACTGAAGCTTTCTTT. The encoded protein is CASSSTQGWSTEAFF.